This passage covers 7 T cell receptor beta chains from one sample sequenced in a study of cytomegalovirus exposure and HLA in healthy donors (dated by TCRdb to about 2017). The receptor library was made with the immunoSEQ multiplex PCR assay. For the multiplex PCR, a mixture combining 60 forward primers for TCR Vbeta segments and 13 reverse primers for TCR Jbeta segments was used. As stored in TCRdb, this immuneACCESS dataset retains in-frame rearrangements with V and J assigned. A fraction of the clones does not appear; measured against another copy, unresolved V genes explain less than half of the discrepancy, and the remainder lacks a known reason. This sample gives fewer than 200,000 clones in total; 70% to 90% of them show up just once. Together, the top ten hold under 2% of the sample. Input material: PBMCs. Every receptor here comes from a woman younger than 30 in good health and CMV-seronegative.

V is TRBV5-1 and J is TRBJ1-5, with TRBD1 matching 11 bases. V was pared by 2 bases and J by 6 bases, with 16 bases of the junction left unmatched. Germline loops: CDR1 SGHRS, CDR2 YFSETQ. This CDR3 region has 19 residues. CDR3: CASSLSPFSGTGGIQPQHF. The CDR3 DNA reads as TGCGCCAGCAGCTTATCACCCTTTTCGGGGACAGGGGGTATTCAGCCCCAGCATTTT.

The chain carries TRBV7-9 and TRBJ2-1; perhaps TRBD2 as D (6 bases). Trimming took 1 base from V and 7 from J, leaving 17 bases between them. Germline V gene lookup returns CDR1 SEHNR and CDR2 FQNEAQ (reference sequence). This CDR3 is built from 16 residues. The CDR3 coding sequence is TGTGCCAGCAGCTTAGGACAGCCGGGAGCTGGGAATGAGCAGTTCTTC. Translation: CASSLGQPGAGNEQFF. The complete variable domain, with remaining parts taken from reference TRBV7-9 and TRBJ2-1, reads DTGVSQNPRHKITKRGQNVTFRCDPISEHNRLYWYRQTLGQGPEFLTYFQNEAQLEKSRLLSDRFSAERPKGSFSTLEIQRTEQGDSAMYLCASSLGQPGAGNEQFFGPGTRLTVL.

The rearrangement joins TRBV2 to TRBJ2-7; TRBD2 aligns across 7 bases. Trimming cost V 8 bases and J 0 bases; bases outside gene matches: 7. This CDR3 contains 14 residues. CDR1 is SNHLY and CDR2 is FYNNEI in the germline V gene. The CDR3 DNA reads TGTGCCAGCGAGAGCGGGGTGCCCTCCTACGAGCAGTACTTC. This gives the protein CASESGVPSYEQYF.

The chain links TRBV5-1 to TRBJ2-2; TRBD1 agrees at 8 bases. This CDR3 contains 15 residues. J was trimmed by 5 bases and V by 0 bases; bases with no gene match: 3. The germline CDR1 and CDR2 sequences are SGHRS and YFSETQ. CDR3 nucleotides: TGCGCCAGCAGCTTGGGACACAGGGGGACCGGGGAGCTGTTTTTT. It yields the protein CASSLGHRGTGELFF.

The rearrangement uses TRBV7-6 and TRBJ2-3; 9 bases are a match to TRBD1. Germline V gene lookup returns CDR1 SGHVS and CDR2 FNYEAQ. The CDR3 loop spans 17 amino acids. Trimming at V came to 0 bases and at J to 1 base, leaving 5 bases not matched to a gene. CDR3: CASSLARRTGGTDTQYF. The DNA of the CDR3 is TGTGCCAGCAGCTTAGCGAGAAGGACAGGGGGCACAGATACGCAGTATTTT.

The J gene is TRBJ1-2, the V gene TRBV5-1, with D possibly TRBD1 on 5 matching bases. This CDR3 is 14 amino acids long. Trimming pared 4 bases from V and 4 bases from J, leaving 14 bases between. Germline V gene sequence: CDR1 SGHRS, CDR2 YFSETQ. CDR3 DNA sequence: TGCGCCAGCAGCCGGGGGGATACGGGCTATGGCTACACCTTC. Translation: CASSRGDTGYGYTF.

The V gene is TRBV28, the J gene TRBJ2-2; the D gene is possibly TRBD2 (5 bases). This CDR3 comprises 16 residues. Germline assignment: CDR1 MDHEN and CDR2 SYDVKM. Trimming took off 4 bases at V and 6 bases at J, with 18 bases between the two ends. The CDR3 sequence: CASSSGSGAGAGELFF. The CDR3 region has the DNA TGTGCCAGCAGTTCGGGGTCAGGCGCCGGGGCCGGGGAGCTGTTTTTT.